The rows below give T cell receptor beta chains drawn from one sample of a study of shared clonotypes between healthy human individuals. Sequencing was performed with immunoSEQ multiplex PCR; in TCRdb, only in-frame clones are kept and a portion is missing. The table shows about 1.5 million clones, with 95% to 99% occurring only once. The sample was naive CD4+ T cells sorted from blood. The receptors stem from a man aged 30 to 39 in good health. CDR3s include the opening cysteine and the closing phenylalanine or tryptophan. A D gene is named only where the DNA matches it firmly. For some rows the clone size is stated as once, few or many, or as a class when expanded; others skip it.

>.|TRBJ1-3|TRBV7-9|.
TGTGCCAGCAGCTTAGTAGGTGGAAACACCATATATTTT
CASSLVGGNTIYF
>.|TRBJ2-2|TRBV18|.
TGTGCCAGCTCACTAGCTGAAGGAACCGGGGAGCTGTTTTTT
CASSLAEGTGELFF
>TRBD1|TRBJ2-1|TRBV7-9|.
TGTGCCAGCAGCTTAGTTTTGGGGACAGGGGGGAATGAGCAGTTCTTC
CASSLVLGTGGNEQFF
>.|TRBJ2-6|TRBV7-9|.
TGTGCCAGCAGCTACGGACTCCTCCAAACGGGGGCCAACGTCCTGACTTTC
CASSYGLLQTGANVLTF
>.|TRBJ2-3|TRBV6-5|.
TGTGCCAGCAGGACAGAAAGTAGTTCAGATACGCAGTATTTT
CASRTESSSDTQYF
>.|TRBJ1-1|TRBV18|.
TGTGCCACCATTGGGGGAGCGAACACTGAAGCTTTCTTT
CATIGGANTEAFF
>.|TRBJ2-7|TRBV5-1|.
TGCGCCAGCAGCTTGACGGCCGTTTCCCCTAGCGAGCAGTACTTC
CASSLTAVSPSEQYF
>.|TRBJ2-5|TRBV2|.
TGTGCCAGCAGTGAACAAGGAGCCCAAGAGACCCAGTACTTC
CASSEQGAQETQYF
>.|TRBJ2-5|TRBV28|.
TGTGCCAGCAGTTTGGTAGGGATAGGTCAAGAGACCCAGTACTTC
CASSLVGIGQETQYF
>TRBD2|TRBJ2-7|TRBV9|.
TGTGCCAGCAGTTCGGGAGGGAACAGCCTATACGAGCAGTACTTC
CASSSGGNSLYEQYF
>.|TRBJ1-1|TRBV28|.
TGTGCCAGCAGTACGACCGCGCCGACTGAAGCTTTCTTT
CASSTTAPTEAFF
>TRBD1|TRBJ2-7|TRBV5-1|once
TGCGCCAGCAGCTCGACCGGGACAGGGGACCCCTACGAGCAGTACTTC
CASSSTGTGDPYEQYF
>.|TRBJ2-1|TRBV5-4|.
TGTGCCAGCAGCTACGGGACTCAAAGCTCCTACAATGAGCAGTTCTTC
CASSYGTQSSYNEQFF
>TRBD1|TRBJ2-5|TRBV10-3|.
TGTGCCATCAGTGAGACAAACAGGGGGCAAGAGACCCAGTACTTC
CAISETNRGQETQYF
>TRBD1|TRBJ1-1|TRBV5-1|once
TGCGCCAGCAGCTTGGATACTGGGACAGGGGGCCTATCGACTGAAGCTTTCTTT
CASSLDTGTGGLSTEAFF
>.|TRBJ1-4|TRBV4-2|.
TGTGCCAGCAGCCTGAGTGGGGGGACTAATGAAAAACTGTTTTTT
CASSLSGGTNEKLFF
>.|TRBJ2-1|TRBV19|once
TGTGCCAGTAGTATCTCGTGGGGACGTAAGGACAATGAGCAGTTCTTC
CASSISWGRKDNEQFF
>.|TRBJ2-7|TRBV7-4|.
TGTGCCAGCAGCTTAGGGGTCCGCAGATACGAGCAGTACTTC
CASSLGVRRYEQYF
>.|TRBJ1-2|TRBV5-4|.
TGTGCCAGCAGCTTAGTCGGGGTCCGGACTGGCTACACCTTC
CASSLVGVRTGYTF
>.|TRBJ1-4|TRBV19|.
TGTGCCAGTAGTACACAGGGTCGAGGGGAAAAACTGTTTTTT
CASSTQGRGEKLFF
>.|TRBJ1-1|TRBV30|once
TGTGCCTGGACCCTAAGTGGACACTTGAACACTGAAGCTTTCTTT
CAWTLSGHLNTEAFF
>.|TRBJ1-5|TRBV28|.
TGTGCCAGCAGTCCCATCCCCGGCAGGGTGGGTCAGCCCCAGCATTTT
CASSPIPGRVGQPQHF